The 25 T cell receptor beta chains below were found in one sample sequenced in a study of T cell repertoires in ileal Crohn's disease. Here immunoSEQ multiplex PCR was the method, and the copy in TCRdb shows in-frame clones only, minus some. The sample consists of 4,900 or so clones, around 90% of them appearing once. Sequencing was carried out using ileal tissue. The receptors here all came from an adult with Crohn's disease.

This clone has just one count. The V and J genes are TRBV4-3 and TRBJ2-5, with 13 bases identical to TRBD2. Germline CDR1 LGHNA, CDR2 YSLEER. Trimming took 0 bases from V and 5 from J; bases not matched to a gene: 3. CDR3 size: 16 residues. The CDR3 protein is CASSQEWTSGGETQYF. The DNA of the CDR3 is TGCGCCAGCAGCCAAGAATGGACTAGCGGGGGTGAGACCCAGTACTTC.

V and J are TRBV28 and TRBJ2-4, with 11 bases matching TRBD1. The CDR3 covers 17 residues. V lost 6 bases, J lost 1 base, and 8 bases stayed unmatched. Germline V lookup: CDR1 MDHEN, CDR2 SYDVKM. The CDR3 DNA reads as TGTGCCAGCAGACCTCGAGGACAGGGGGCGGCCAAAAACATTCAGTACTTC. It yields the protein CASRPRGQGAAKNIQYF.

This chain joins TRBV29-1 and TRBJ1-5; D uncertain. The germline V gene has CDR1 SQVTM and CDR2 ANQGSEA. The CDR3 sequence is 13 residues long. V lost 6 bases and J lost 2, with 11 bases in between. The CDR3 region has the DNA TGCAGCGTGAGGTTAGGTCGCAATCAGCCCCAGCATTTT. It yields the protein CSVRLGRNQPQHF.

As for this clone: It is likely a read error: a sequence one base away is far more abundant. The chain is built from TRBV29-1 and TRBJ1-2, with TRBD1 identical over 8 bases. The CDR3 is 11 residues long. Germline CDR1 and CDR2: SQVTM and ANQGSEA. V shed 6 bases and J 7 bases; nucleotides not matched to a gene: 4. The CDR3 sequence is CSVGQGAGYTF. As DNA, the CDR3 is TGCAGCGTCGGACAGGGTGCTGGCTACACCTTC. Supplemented by reference TRBV29-1 and TRBJ1-2, the full variable domain reads SAVISQKPSRDICQRGTSLTIQCQVDSQVTMMFWYRQQPGQSLTLIATANQGSEATYESGFVIDKFPISRPNLTFSTLTVSNMSPEDSSIYLCSVGQGAGYTFGSGTRLTVV.

There are a few counts of this clone. V is TRBV28 and J is TRBJ2-3, with TRBD1 as a possible D gene (6 bases). This CDR3 is 14 amino acids long. Trimming removed 2 bases at V and 5 bases at J, with 11 bases between. Germline V gene lookup returns CDR1 MDHEN and CDR2 SYDVKM. The CDR3 DNA is TGTGCCAGCAGTTTAATGGGACAACAAGATACGCAGTATTTT. Translating gives CASSLMGQQDTQYF.

Details on this clone: A junction boundary mismatches the germline segment, possibly from a read error. V and J are TRBV7-9 and TRBJ1-1, with TRBD1 as a possible D gene (5 bases). The CDR3 contains 11 residues. Germline V gene data show CDR1 as SEHNR and CDR2 as FQNEAQ (reference sequence). The CDR3 sequence: CASSLGGQLVF. CDR3 bases: TGTGCCAGCAGCTTAGGGGGCCAGCTAGTCTTT.

CDR3 residues: CASRGRQFGLKAYEQYF. CDR3 DNA sequence: TGTGCCAGCAGAGGGAGGCAATTCGGTCTCAAGGCATACGAGCAGTACTTC. The chain combines TRBV21-1 with TRBJ2-7; the D call of TRBD2 is as the table states it, not checked on the DNA. TRBV21-1 is given as a pseudogene. CDR3 length equals 17 residues.

V usage is TRBV19 and J usage is TRBJ2-7; the D gene is possibly TRBD2 (7 bases). Trimming left V 6 bases short and J 4 bases short, with 19 bases between. The CDR3 has 15 residues. Germline CDR1 and CDR2: LNHDA and SQIVND (reference sequence). DNA of the CDR3: TGTGCCAGTAGATGGAAGACGGGGGGCGGGTACGAGCAGTACTTC. Its protein is CASRWKTGGGYEQYF.

The CDR3 DNA follows: TGCGCCAGCAGCTTGGGCAGTAATGAAAAACTGTTTTTT. It yields the protein CASSLGSNEKLFF. This rearrangement joins TRBV5-1 to TRBJ1-4, with no clear D. The CDR3 runs 13 residues. Per the germline V gene, CDR1 is SGHRS and CDR2 is YFSETQ. V was pared by 0 bases and J by 4 bases, with 4 bases between.

For the CDR3, the DNA is TGTGCCAGCAGCTTAGAACAGGGGCTCGGCACAGATACGCAGTATTTT. Translating gives CASSLEQGLGTDTQYF. V is TRBV13 and J is TRBJ2-3; TRBD1 matches 7 bases. This CDR3 has 16 amino acids. The germline V gene encodes CDR1 PRHDT and CDR2 FYEKMQ (reference sequence). The trim removed 1 base at V and 1 base at J, leaving 5 bases unmatched.

The CDR3 coding sequence is TGTGCCAGCAGCTTAGAACTAGCGGGGGGAGGAAATGAGCAGTTCTTC. As protein: CASSLELAGGGNEQFF. The V call is TRBV7-3, the J call TRBJ2-1, with 12 bases matching TRBD2. V was pared by 2 bases and J by 7 bases, with 6 bases of the junction left unmatched. The CDR3 has 16 amino acids. Germline-derived CDR1 and CDR2 are SGHTA and FQGTGA.

The chain has TRBV6-5 and TRBJ1-1, with TRBD1 as a possible D gene (6 bases). Per the germline V gene, CDR1 is MNHEY and CDR2 is SVGAGI. The V gene lost 5 bases and the J gene lost 7 bases, with 14 bases spanning the gap. The CDR3 sequence is 13 residues long. DNA for the CDR3: TGTGCCAGCAGTATCCTGGGGGCTAGTGAAGCTTTCTTT. Protein: CASSILGASEAFF.

The V call is TRBV5-1, the J call TRBJ1-1; D remains ambiguous. Germline V lookup: CDR1 SGHRS, CDR2 YFSETQ. CDR3 length: 13 amino acids. The V end lost 4 bases, the J end lost 0 bases, and 7 bases lay between the germline ends. CDR3 amino acids: CASSHGLNTEAFF. CDR3 DNA sequence: TGCGCCAGCAGCCACGGTTTGAACACTGAAGCTTTCTTT.

The V call is TRBV18, the J call TRBJ1-3; the D gene is possibly TRBD1 (6 bases). The CDR3 is made up of 14 amino acids. Trimming pared 1 base from V and 9 bases from J, leaving 13 bases between. Germline lookup yields CDR1 KGHSH and CDR2 LQKENI. The DNA of the CDR3 is TGTGCCAGCTCACCACAAACAGGGATGAGCACCATATATTTT. This codes for CASSPQTGMSTIYF. Full variable domain (missing parts from reference TRBV18 and TRBJ1-3): NAGVMQNPRHLVRRRGQEARLRCSPMKGHSHVYWYRQLPEEGLKFMVYLQKENIIDESGMPKERFSAEFPKEGPSILRIQQVVRGDSAAYFCASSPQTGMSTIYFGEGSWLTVV.

V and J are TRBV6-5 and TRBJ1-5, with D unclear. Germline-derived CDR1 and CDR2 are MNHEY and SVGAGI. This CDR3 is 13 amino acids long. The V end was cut by 5 bases, the J end by 6 bases, with 11 bases between. In nucleotides, the CDR3 is TGTGCCAGCAGTGAGCGGTCCACTCAGCCCCAGCATTTT. The encoded protein is CASSERSTQPQHF.

This clone has just one count. The chain links TRBV30 to TRBJ2-2; D possibly corresponds to TRBD1 (6 bases). Germline CDR1 is GTSNPN and CDR2 is SVGIG (reference sequence). The CDR3 length is 13 residues. Trimming stripped 4 bases from V and 5 bases from J, with 11 bases between. The CDR3 nucleotides read TGTGCCTGGATCTACAGGGATACCGGGGAGCTGTTTTTT. Its protein product is CAWIYRDTGELFF.

The chain links TRBV19 to TRBJ2-1; 7 nucleotides match TRBD1. J lost 5 bases, V lost 3 bases, and 13 bases had no gene match. The CDR3 extends over 17 amino acids. Germline loops: CDR1 LNHDA, CDR2 SQIVND (reference sequence). CDR3 in amino acids: CASSIQMLGGYDNEQFF. CDR3 bases: TGTGCCAGTAGTATTCAGATGTTAGGGGGCTACGACAATGAGCAGTTCTTC.

The chain combines TRBV9 with TRBJ1-6; tentative D call: TRBD1 (5 bases). CDR3 length equals 14 residues. V lost 0 bases to trimming and J lost 10 bases, with 11 bases between them. Germline V CDR1 and CDR2: SGDLS, YYNGEE. The CDR3 region is CASSVGGAQSPLHF. In nucleotides, the CDR3 is TGTGCCAGCAGCGTAGGCGGGGCTCAGTCACCCCTCCACTTT.

This CDR3 is CASSPHRGRVANLNEQFF. The CDR3 DNA reads TGTGCCAGCTCACCTCACAGGGGAAGGGTTGCAAATCTCAATGAGCAGTTCTTC. This chain joins TRBV18 and TRBJ2-1; 7 bases match TRBD1. The V gene end was trimmed by 3 bases and the J gene end by 6 bases; junction bases not matched to a gene: 17. Germline CDR1 and CDR2: KGHSH and LQKENI. The CDR3 sequence is 18 residues long.

V is TRBV7-9 and J is TRBJ1-6, with D hard to call. CDR3 size: 14 residues. Trimming pared 1 base from V and 7 bases from J, leaving 8 bases between. Germline V gene sequence: CDR1 SEHNR, CDR2 FQNEAQ (reference sequence). CDR3 bases: TGTGCCAGCAGCTTAGTCAGTACCAATTCACCCCTCCACTTT. It is translated as CASSLVSTNSPLHF.

This chain joins TRBV7-9 and TRBJ2-3; tentative D call: TRBD2 (5 bases). The germline V and J ends were trimmed by 1 base and 5 bases, with 10 bases remaining between them. Germline loops: CDR1 SEHNR, CDR2 FQNEAQ (reference sequence). CDR3 size: 14 residues. CDR3 coding DNA: TGTGCCAGCAGCTTAGGGGTACTAGTAGATACGCAGTATTTT. It translates to CASSLGVLVDTQYF. Combining the CDR3 with reference TRBV7-9 and TRBJ2-3 gives the whole variable domain DTGVSQNPRHKITKRGQNVTFRCDPISEHNRLYWYRQTLGQGPEFLTYFQNEAQLEKSRLLSDRFSAERPKGSFSTLEIQRTEQGDSAMYLCASSLGVLVDTQYFGPGTRLTVL.

The gene calls are TRBV25-1 and TRBJ2-7; the D gene is possibly TRBD1 (5 bases). With 6 bases removed from V and 3 bases from J, the gap between germline ends came to 18 bases. The CDR3 length is 15 residues. Germline loops: CDR1 MGHDK, CDR2 SYGVNS. The CDR3 region is CASRGTTASDYEQYF. The CDR3 DNA is TGTGCCAGCAGGGGAACGACAGCGTCCGACTACGAGCAGTACTTC.

DNA of the CDR3: TGTGCCAGTAGTAGGGACAGGGTGAACGGCGATGAGCAGTTCTTC. This sequence encodes CASSRDRVNGDEQFF. This sequence joins TRBV19 and TRBJ2-1; 9 positions match TRBD1. The junction had 9 bases not matched to a gene; V was cut back by 4 bases and J by 8 bases. This CDR3 spans 15 amino acids. Looked up from germline, CDR1 is LNHDA and CDR2 is SQIVND (reference sequence).

The chain carries TRBV5-1 and TRBJ2-7; no reliable D call. There are 12 residues in the CDR3. V lost 1 base to trimming and J lost 3 bases, with 5 bases between them. The V gene's germline CDR1 is SGHRS and CDR2 YFSETQ. The CDR3: CASSLNYYEQYF. The CDR3 DNA is TGCGCCAGCAGCTTGAATTACTACGAGCAGTACTTC.

This chain joins TRBV27 and TRBJ2-7; 10 bases line up with TRBD1. Germline CDR1 MNHEY, CDR2 SMNVEV (reference sequence). There are 16 residues in the CDR3. After removal of 7 bases from V and 3 bases from J, the junction contained 12 bases not matched to a gene. CDR3 in DNA: TGTGCCAGCACCTCAACGGGGGGACAGGGGATCTACGAGCAGTACTTC. It codes for CASTSTGGQGIYEQYF.